One and the same sample provided the 21 T cell receptor beta chains below, sequenced in a study of T cell clonality in common variable immunodeficiency. Sequencing used immunoSEQ multiplex PCR; TCRdb keeps in-frame clones, though not all of them. The sample contains 25,000 or so clones, none occurring once; around 9% lies in the top ten. Study results and limitations: Common variable immunodeficiency TCR beta sequences reportedly had fewer deletions and N-nucleotide insertions.

These TCRs' antigens remain unknown. The sample consisted of peripheral blood mononuclear cells. These receptors all come from a human donor with common variable immunodeficiency.

This clone has ten or more counts. The CDR3 is cut off 3 residues early in the read; its end comes from the germline J gene. The genes are TRBV29-1 and TRBJ2-5; TRBD2 matches at 8 bases. The germline CDR1 and CDR2 sequences are SQVTM and ANQGSEA. The V segment lost 5 bases and the J segment 4 bases; nucleotides outside the gene matches: 3. The CDR3 is 12 amino acids. This chain's CDR3 is CSVLSGGETQYF. CDR3 DNA, as far as it was read: TGCAGCGTTCTGAGCGGGGGAGAGACC. The full variable domain, rest sourced from reference TRBV29-1 and TRBJ2-5, is SAVISQKPSRDICQRGTSLTIQCQVDSQVTMMFWYRQQPGQSLTLIATANQGSEATYESGFVIDKFPISRPNLTFSTLTVSNMSPEDSSIYLCSVLSGGETQYFGPGTRLLVL.

On this clone: The CDR3 end is not reached by the read, which stops 3 residues before it; the germline J gene fills it in. This sequence joins TRBV11-1 and TRBJ2-7; 8 bases map to TRBD1. This CDR3 is 13 amino acids long. V shed 5 bases, J shed 4 bases, and the junction held 4 bases outside the gene matches. Germline V lookup: CDR1 SGHAT, CDR2 FQDESV (reference sequence). The CDR3 bases that were read are TGTGCCAGCAGCCCACAGGGGGGATACGAG. This translates into CASSPQGGYE. The full CDR3 is CASSPQGGYEQYF.

Many counts were recorded for this clone. The read ends 3 residues early relative to the CDR3; the germline J gene fills the gap. J is TRBJ1-4 and V is TRBV2; perhaps TRBD1 as D (5 bases). Trimming removed 6 bases at V and 4 bases at J, with 12 bases between. This CDR3 has 14 residues. Germline CDR1 reads SNHLY; CDR2 reads FYNNEI. The CDR3 is CASSTGQINEKLFF. The part of the CDR3 DNA that was read is TGTGCCAGCAGCACTGGACAAATTAATGAAAAA.

Worth noting for this clone: The missing CDR3 end, 3 residues past where the read stops, is filled in from the germline J gene. The chain recombines TRBV13 with TRBJ2-7; 8 bases align to TRBD1. Per germline, CDR1 PRHDT and CDR2 FYEKMQ (reference sequence). The CDR3 extends over 15 amino acids. V was pared by 5 bases and J by 5 bases, with 11 bases of the junction left unmatched. The CDR3 spells CASSQRQGRMDEQYF. The sequenced part of the CDR3 DNA is TGTGCCAGCAGCCAAAGACAGGGGCGGATGGACGAG.

This clone was observed a handful of times. The read ends 3 residues early relative to the CDR3; the germline J gene fills the gap. The V gene is TRBV19, the J gene TRBJ1-3; D perhaps matches TRBD1 (6 bases). This CDR3 is built from 16 residues. Looked up from germline, CDR1 is LNHDA and CDR2 is SQIVND (reference sequence). V lost 6 bases and J lost 0, with 15 bases in between. Here the CDR3 reads CASSANGGHSGNTIYF. CDR3 bases read: TGTGCCAGTAGCGCGAATGGGGGCCACTCTGGAAACACC.

In this sample, this clone turned up a few times. CDR3 sequence reads: CASSFRGRYNEQFF. The sequenced CDR3 bases are TGTGCCAGCAGCTTTAGGGGGAGGTACAATGAG. This rearrangement joins TRBV7-2 to TRBJ2-1, with D perhaps assigned TRBD1 or TRBD2 (6 bases each). The read is 3 residues too short to cover the CDR3 end, so that end is filled in from the germline J gene. Germline V gene sequence: CDR1 SGHTA, CDR2 FQGNSA. V gave up 3 bases and J gave up 4 bases, with 10 bases separating them. This CDR3 comprises 14 residues.

In its sample, this clone was seen many times. The CDR3 is cut off 3 residues early in the read; its end comes from the germline J gene. This chain uses TRBV7-4 with TRBJ2-5, with 13 nucleotides matching TRBD2. V lost 4 bases and J lost 1; bases outside the gene matches: 3. This CDR3 comprises 16 residues. The germline V gene encodes CDR1 SGHVT and CDR2 SQSDAQ. CDR3 DNA (partial): TGTGCCAGCAGCTATGGGACTAGCGGGGCCCAAGAGACC. This translates into CASSYGTSGAQET. The whole CDR3 reads CASSYGTSGAQETQYF.

With regard to this clone: The CDR3 end is not reached by the read, which stops 3 residues before it; the germline J gene fills it in. J is TRBJ1-6 and V is TRBV5-1; no clear D gene. The germline V gene encodes CDR1 SGHRS and CDR2 YFSETQ. Trimming left V 2 bases short and J 0 bases short, with 15 bases between. The length of the CDR3 is 18 residues. CDR3 protein: CASSLMSARSSYNSPLHF. The CDR3 bases that were read are TGCGCCAGCAGCTTAATGTCGGCCAGGAGCTCCTATAATTCACCC.

This clone appeared a few times. The read ends 3 residues shy of where the CDR3 ends; the end is completed using the germline J gene. The rearrangement joins TRBV19 to TRBJ2-2; a possible D gene is TRBD2 (6 bases). Germline CDR1 and CDR2: LNHDA and SQIVND (reference sequence). The CDR3 has 12 amino acids. The CDR3 sequence: CASSSRGGELFF. The part of the CDR3 DNA that was read is TGTGCCAGTAGTTCAAGGGGAGGAGAG.

The sample holds a few counts of this clone. The missing CDR3 end, 3 residues past where the read stops, is filled in from the germline J gene. The chain carries TRBV6-1 and TRBJ2-2; no definite D call. Germline values: CDR1 MNHNS, CDR2 SASEGT. This CDR3 region has 14 residues. V dropped 2 bases and J dropped 7 bases, with 11 bases sitting between them. The CDR3 DNA, read in part, is TGTGCCAGCAGTGAATTTGGAGACATCGGGGAG. Translating it yields CASSEFGDIGE. The entire CDR3 protein reads CASSEFGDIGELFF.

This clone was counted only a few times. The DNA ends 3 residues before the CDR3 does, and the rest of the CDR3 is filled in from the germline J gene. The gene calls are TRBV19 and TRBJ2-7; D is unresolved. The length of the CDR3 is 13 residues. CDR1 and CDR2 from the germline V gene are LNHDA and SQIVND (reference sequence). V lost 1 base and J lost 4, with 8 bases in between. The sequenced part of the CDR3 DNA is TGTGCCAGTAGTATAGCAGAGTTTTACGAG. Translation: CASSIAEFYE. In full, the CDR3 reads CASSIAEFYEQYF.

This clone was counted at least ten times. The CDR3 end falls 3 residues outside the read, so it is completed with the germline J gene. The chain is built from TRBV18 and TRBJ2-1, with 8 positions matching TRBD1. The V segment lost 3 bases and the J segment 0 bases; nucleotides outside the gene matches: 4. CDR3 length: 16 residues. Germline V gene lookup returns CDR1 KGHSH and CDR2 LQKENI. The CDR3 here is CASSPNRGSSYNEQFF. The sequenced part of the CDR3 DNA is TGTGCCAGCTCACCCAACAGGGGGAGCTCCTACAATGAG.

This clone showed up just a few times. The read terminates 3 residues before the CDR3 end, so the remaining end is supplied by the germline J gene. This sequence joins TRBV11-2 and TRBJ2-7; 9 bases match TRBD2. Looked up from germline, CDR1 is SGHAT and CDR2 is FQNNGV. CDR3 length equals 15 residues. V shed 5 bases and J 1 base; nucleotides not matched to a gene: 6. CDR3 bases read: TGTGCCAGCAGCCCCCCGACTAGCGGTTCCTACGAG. It yields the protein CASSPPTSGSYE. The whole CDR3 sequence reads CASSPPTSGSYEQYF.

A note on this clone: With the read ending 3 residues before the CDR3 end, the germline J gene is used to fill in that end. This chain joins TRBV13 and TRBJ2-7; 10 bases agree with TRBD2. This CDR3 contains 14 residues. Germline CDR1 reads PRHDT; CDR2 reads FYEKMQ (reference sequence). The V segment lost 3 bases and the J segment 5 bases; nucleotides outside the gene matches: 4. Partial CDR3 DNA: TGTGCCAGCAGCTTGATACTAGCGGGACACGAG. Encoded protein: CASSLILAGHE. The whole CDR3 sequence reads CASSLILAGHEQYF.

Comments on this clone: The read halts 3 residues ahead of the CDR3 end, with the missing end drawn from the germline J gene. The V call is TRBV13, the J call TRBJ2-7, with 7 positions matching TRBD1. Per the germline V gene, CDR1 is PRHDT and CDR2 is FYEKMQ (reference sequence). There are 14 residues in the CDR3. V lost 4 bases to trimming and J lost 1 base; unmatched junction nucleotides: 4. The part of the CDR3 DNA that was read is TGTGCCAGCAGCTCCCCGGGACAGTCCTACGAG. Protein sequence: CASSSPGQSYE. The whole CDR3 sequence reads CASSSPGQSYEQYF.

A few counts support this clone. From the germline J gene comes the end of the CDR3, since the read stops 3 residues before it. This rearrangement joins TRBV29-1 to TRBJ2-1; the match to TRBD1 covers 8 bases. The CDR3 extends over 13 amino acids. Per germline, CDR1 SQVTM and CDR2 ANQGSEA. V was pared by 7 bases and J by 6 bases, with 8 bases of the junction left unmatched. The sequenced part of the CDR3 DNA is TGCAGCGCAGAAACAGGGGGTTTCAATGAG. Translating it yields CSAETGGFNE. The CDR3 as a whole reads CSAETGGFNEQFF.

To note about this clone: The sample contains more than one DNA sequence encoding this CDR3. Here the CDR3 reads CASSPGQGVGELFF. Incomplete CDR3 DNA: TGTGCCAGCAGCCCCGGACAGGGCGTTGGGGAG. The V gene is TRBV7-9, the J gene TRBJ2-2; 8 bases are a match to TRBD1. The read halts 3 residues ahead of the CDR3 end, with the missing end drawn from the germline J gene. This CDR3 has 14 residues. V dropped 5 bases and J dropped 8; count of bases not matched to a gene: 7. The germline CDR1 and CDR2 sequences are SEHNR and FQNEAQ (reference sequence).

This clone was observed many times. The observed sequence ends 3 residues before the CDR3 terminus, with the missing tail filled in from the germline J gene. V and J are TRBV7-2 and TRBJ2-2; TRBD1 is a possible D gene (6 bases). V was cut by 5 bases and J by 1 base, with 11 bases left in between. CDR1 and CDR2 from the germline V gene are SGHTA and FQGNSA. This CDR3 contains 15 residues. CDR3 bases read: TGTGCCAGCAGCGCTCAGGGGTTGAACACCGGGGAG. Protein: CASSAQGLNTGE. The whole CDR3 protein reads CASSAQGLNTGELFF.

This clone appeared many times. The sequenced fragment ends 3 residues before the CDR3 boundary, so the rest is inferred from the germline J gene. The chain joins TRBV7-6 to TRBJ2-2, with D maybe TRBD1 (5 bases). The CDR3 loop spans 15 amino acids. CDR1 SGHVS and CDR2 FNYEAQ come from the germline V gene. Trimming shortened V by 2 bases and J by 2 bases, and 9 bases separated the two germline ends. CDR3 DNA (partial): TGTGCCAGCAGCTTAACCAGGGCAAACACCGGGGAG. Translating it yields CASSLTRANTGE. The CDR3 in full is CASSLTRANTGELFF.

This clone was found many times. The DNA read from the CDR3 is TGTGCCAGCAGCACTAGCGGGAGGGCCGTGTACAATGAG. Its protein product is CASSTSGRAVYNE. Given in full, the CDR3 is CASSTSGRAVYNEQFF. The rearrangement links TRBV5-4 to TRBJ2-1, with 13 bases that match TRBD2. With the read ending 3 residues before the CDR3 end, the germline J gene is used to fill in that end. Unmatched junction bases numbered 5, after V lost 4 bases and J lost 4 bases. This CDR3 is built from 16 residues. Germline V gene sequence: CDR1 SGHNT, CDR2 YYREEE (reference sequence).

Concerning this clone itself: The observed sequence ends 3 residues before the CDR3 terminus, with the missing tail filled in from the germline J gene. The chain has TRBV7-6 and TRBJ2-5; D is perhaps TRBD2 (6 bases). Between the trimmed V and J ends, which lost 1 base and 1 base, there was a span of 10 bases. The CDR3 runs 15 residues. Germline CDR1 SGHVS, CDR2 FNYEAQ. Incomplete CDR3 DNA: TGTGCCAGCAGCTTAGTCCGTAGCGGCCAAGAGACC. It encodes CASSLVRSGQET. The complete CDR3 reads CASSLVRSGQETQYF.